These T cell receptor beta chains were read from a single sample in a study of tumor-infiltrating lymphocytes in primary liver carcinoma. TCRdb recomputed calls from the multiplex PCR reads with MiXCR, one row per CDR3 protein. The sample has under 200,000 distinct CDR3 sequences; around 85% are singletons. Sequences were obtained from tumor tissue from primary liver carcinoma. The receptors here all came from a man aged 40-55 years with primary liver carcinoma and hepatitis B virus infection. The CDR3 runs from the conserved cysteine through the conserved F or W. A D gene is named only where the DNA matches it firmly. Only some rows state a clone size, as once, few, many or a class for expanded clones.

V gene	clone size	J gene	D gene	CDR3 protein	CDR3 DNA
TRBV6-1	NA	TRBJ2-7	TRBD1	CASIAGTGPYEQYF	TGTGCCAGCATTGCCGGGACAGGGCCCTACGAGCAGTACTTC
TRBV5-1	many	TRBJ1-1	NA	CASHPGQNEMNTEAFF	TGCGCCAGCCACCCCGGGCAGAATGAAATGAACACTGAAGCTTTCTTT
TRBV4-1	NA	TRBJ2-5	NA	CASIHAGQTQDPQYF	TGCGCCAGCATCCACGCGGGACAGACCCAAGATCCCCAGTACTTC
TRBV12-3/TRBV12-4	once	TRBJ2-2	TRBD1	CASSLNGTGNTGELFF	TGTGCCAGCAGTTTAAATGGGACAGGGAACACCGGAGAGTTGTTTTTT
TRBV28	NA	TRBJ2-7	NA	CASSFTSGYEPYF	TGTGCCAGCAGTTTTACTAGTGGCTACGAGCCGTACTTC
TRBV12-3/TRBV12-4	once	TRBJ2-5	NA	CASSSSGRHETRYF	TGTGCCAGCAGTTCTAGTGGGAGACACGAGACCCGGTACTTC
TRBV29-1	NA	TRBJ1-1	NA	CSAYLGTLNTEAIF	TGCAGCGCCTACCTCGGGACTCTGAACACTGAAGCTATCTTC
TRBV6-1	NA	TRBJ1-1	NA	CASSATRPGWGTEVFF	TGTGCCAGCAGTGCGACTCGACCGGGATGGGGCACTGAAGTTTTCTTT
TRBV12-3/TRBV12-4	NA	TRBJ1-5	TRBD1	CAIMQTGLPDQPQHF	TGTGCCATCATGCAGACAGGGCTACCAGATCAGCCCCAGCATTTT
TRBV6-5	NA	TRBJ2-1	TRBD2	CATSQVGGVVEQFF	TGTGCCACTAGTCAAGTCGGGGGGGTGGTTGAGCAGTTCTTC
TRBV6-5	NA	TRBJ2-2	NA	CTSGPGGGDGELFF	TGTACCAGCGGCCCCGGCGGCGGAGACGGGGAACTGTTTTTT
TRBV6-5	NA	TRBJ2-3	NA	CASRVGGLSTHTQYF	TGTGCCAGCAGGGTCGGGGGATTAAGTACGCATACGCAGTATTTT
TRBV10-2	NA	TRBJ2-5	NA	CANSAGLLAVQETQYF	TGCGCCAACAGTGCCGGGTTACTAGCAGTTCAAGAGACCCAGTACTTC
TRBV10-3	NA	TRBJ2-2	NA	CAITVTSGGELFF	TGTGCCATCACCGTGACTAGTGGCGGGGAGCTGTTTTTT
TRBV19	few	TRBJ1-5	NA	CASSIGRRNQPQHF	TGTGCCAGTAGTATAGGCAGACGCAATCAGCCCCAGCATTTT
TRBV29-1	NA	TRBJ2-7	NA	CSAMSSGTGIPYEQYF	TGCAGCGCCATGTCATCTGGGACCGGCATTCCCTACGAGCAATACTTC
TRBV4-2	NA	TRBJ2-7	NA	CASSQNSPSSERRHEQYF	TGTGCCAGCAGCCAAAACTCCCCGAGTAGCGAGAGGAGACACGAGCAGTACTTC
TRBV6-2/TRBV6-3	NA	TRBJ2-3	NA	CASSQPRPGSADTQYF	TGTGCCAGCAGCCAACCCCGACCGGGGAGCGCAGATACACAGTATTTT
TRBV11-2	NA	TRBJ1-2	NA	CASSLDSVAYYRGYIF	TGTGCCAGCAGCTTAGATTCGGTAGCCTATTATCGAGGCTATATCTTC
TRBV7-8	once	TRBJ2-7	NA	CASSLASLQEKGEQYF	TGTGCCAGCAGCTTAGCGTCCCTCCAAGAGAAAGGCGAGCAGTACTTC
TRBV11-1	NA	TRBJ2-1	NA	CPSSLGRGTNEQFF	TGTCCCAGCAGCTTGGGACGGGGAACCAATGAGCAGTTCTTC
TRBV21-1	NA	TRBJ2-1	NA	CASSNSRGLNKGQFF	TGTGCCAGCAGCAATAGTCGGGGGCTAAACAAAGGGCAGTTCTTC
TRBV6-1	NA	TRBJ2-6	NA	CTSRAFQGRGRSGANVLTF	TGTACCAGCAGGGCCTTCCAGGGTAGGGGCCGCTCTGGGGCCAACGTCCTGACTTTC
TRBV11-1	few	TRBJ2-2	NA	CASGFWDTGGLCF	TGTGCCAGCGGCTTTTGGGACACCGGGGGGCTGTGTTTT
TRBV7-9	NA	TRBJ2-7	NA	CAGSWAGDEQYF	TGTGCCGGCAGCTGGGCTGGGGACGAGCAGTACTTC
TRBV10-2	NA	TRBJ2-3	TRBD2	CASNGLAGVGFADTLYF	TGCGCCAGCAATGGACTAGCCGGAGTGGGTTTCGCAGATACGCTGTATTTT